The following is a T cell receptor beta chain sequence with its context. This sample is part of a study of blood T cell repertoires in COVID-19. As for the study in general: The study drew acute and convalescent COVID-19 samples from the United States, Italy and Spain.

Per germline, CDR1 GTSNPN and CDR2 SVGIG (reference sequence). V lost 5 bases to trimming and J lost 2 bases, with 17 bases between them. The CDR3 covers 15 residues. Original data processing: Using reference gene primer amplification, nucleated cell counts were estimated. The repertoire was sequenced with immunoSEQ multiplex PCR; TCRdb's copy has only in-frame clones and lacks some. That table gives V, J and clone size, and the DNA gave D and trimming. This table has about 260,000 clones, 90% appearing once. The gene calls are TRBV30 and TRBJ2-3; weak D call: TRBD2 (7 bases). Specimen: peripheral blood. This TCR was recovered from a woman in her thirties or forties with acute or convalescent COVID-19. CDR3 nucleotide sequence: TGTGCCTGGGGTTACGCGGGGGCACCCACAGATACGCAGTATTTT. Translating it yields CAWGYAGAPTDTQYF.